Each of the 26 T cell receptor beta chains below was sequenced from the same sample in a study of OX40 agonist ivuxolimab in advanced cancers. Measured with immunoSEQ multiplex PCR; TCRdb has only the in-frame clones, and not every one. Altogether some 67,000 clones are present, more than 70% being singletons, with the ten largest covering 0.25% to 0.3%. The sequencing here drew on CD4+ or CD8+ T cells sorted from blood, taken in a trial of the OX40 agonist ivuxolimab. The receptor set was obtained from an adult with an advanced solid tumor such as melanoma, head and neck, liver or kidney cancer.

This chain links TRBV9 with TRBJ2-2; maybe TRBD2 (6 bases). V gave up 4 bases and J gave up 2 bases, with 9 bases separating them. The germline CDR1 and CDR2 sequences are SGDLS and YYNGEE. The CDR3 is made up of 14 amino acids. Here the CDR3 reads CASSPGGNTGELFF. CDR3 coding DNA: TGTGCCAGCAGCCCCGGGGGTAACACCGGGGAGCTGTTTTTT.

This clone was observed a few times. The chain combines TRBV19 with TRBJ1-1, with 8 bases fitting TRBD1. The V gene's germline CDR1 is LNHDA and CDR2 SQIVND (reference sequence). CDR3 length: 14 amino acids. V lost 5 bases to trimming and J lost 5 bases; unmatched junction nucleotides: 7. The chain's CDR3 is CASSPGQGKTEAFF. The CDR3 DNA reads TGTGCCAGTAGTCCCGGACAGGGAAAAACTGAAGCTTTCTTT.

This sequence joins TRBV18 and TRBJ1-1, with D uncertain. V lost 5 bases to trimming and J lost 0 bases, with 16 bases between them. The CDR3 contains 16 residues. Germline V gene lookup returns CDR1 KGHSH and CDR2 LQKENI. CDR3 loop: CASSSQTGRLNTEAFF. The CDR3, as DNA: TGTGCCAGCTCATCTCAGACCGGACGGTTGAACACTGAAGCTTTCTTT.

The gene calls are TRBV28 and TRBJ1-5; TRBD1 matches 9 bases. CDR3 length: 14 residues. Germline loops: CDR1 MDHEN, CDR2 SYDVKM. The V and J ends lost 6 bases and 5 bases, in that order; junction bases with no gene match: 5. Written as DNA, the CDR3 is TGTGCCAGCAGCTCGGGACAGGGCGATCAGCCCCAGCATTTT. As protein: CASSSGQGDQPQHF.

In this sample, this clone turned up once. The CDR3 coding sequence is TGTGCCAGCTCCCTCCCTGGGGCCAACGTCCTGACTTTC. Its protein is CASSLPGANVLTF. The genes are TRBV6-1 and TRBJ2-6; D ambiguous. This CDR3 region has 13 residues. Trimming stripped 8 bases from V and 2 bases from J, with 7 bases between. The germline V gene encodes CDR1 MNHNS and CDR2 SASEGT.

V gene TRBV6-5 combines with J gene TRBJ1-5; possibly TRBD1 for D (5 bases). Germline-derived CDR1 and CDR2 are MNHEY and SVGAGI. The CDR3 has 15 amino acids. The V end lost 6 bases, the J end lost 6 bases, and 18 bases lay between the germline ends. The CDR3: CASSTQRSTVQPQHF. The DNA of the CDR3 is TGTGCCAGCAGCACCCAGCGATCGACAGTTCAGCCCCAGCATTTT.

The CDR3 nucleotides are TGTGCCAGCAGTGTGTTTCAGAAAACCTACGAGCAGTACTTC. It specifies CASSVFQKTYEQYF. The chain has TRBV2 and TRBJ2-7; D call uncertain. The CDR3 has 14 amino acids. V shed 4 bases and J shed 2 bases, with 12 bases lying between them. Germline V gene sequence: CDR1 SNHLY, CDR2 FYNNEI.

This clone occurred once. The chain has TRBV14 and TRBJ1-2; possibly TRBD1 for D (5 bases). Germline-derived CDR1 and CDR2 are SGHDN and FVKESK. Trimming took 4 bases from V and 4 from J, leaving 19 bases between them. The CDR3 is 16 residues long. Here the CDR3 DNA reads TGTGCCAGCAGCCCCTATTTATCCGACAGAAGCTATGGCTACACCTTC. Residues: CASSPYLSDRSYGYTF.

The rearrangement links TRBV21-1 to TRBJ1-4; the table calls TRBD1, which could not be checked here. TRBV21-1 is given as a pseudogene. CDR3 length equals 15 residues. The CDR3 DNA is TGTGCCAGCAGCTGGTCCGACAGGGTGGGTGAAAAACTGTTTTTT. It specifies CASSWSDRVGEKLFF.

The chain is built from TRBV11-2 and TRBJ2-1; TRBD2 aligns across 11 bases. The germline V gene encodes CDR1 SGHAT and CDR2 FQNNGV. Trimming cost V 2 bases and J 10 bases; bases outside gene matches: 7. The CDR3 runs to 15 residues. CDR3 DNA sequence: TGTGCCAGCAGCTTACCCGGTTTAGCGGGGGGGGAGCAGTTCTTC. It specifies CASSLPGLAGGEQFF.

The chain combines TRBV6-1 with TRBJ2-7; perhaps TRBD1 as D (6 bases). Germline V CDR1 and CDR2: MNHNS, SASEGT. The ends were cut back, 10 bases at V and 0 bases at J, with 10 bases in the middle. This CDR3 region has 12 residues. CDR3 region: CATGTNSYEQYF. The DNA for the CDR3 is TGTGCCACCGGGACAAACTCCTACGAGCAGTACTTC.

The genes are TRBV4-2 and TRBJ1-1; D perhaps matches TRBD1 (6 bases). V was pared by 0 bases and J by 5 bases, with 13 bases between. CDR3 length: 15 amino acids. Per germline, CDR1 LGHNA and CDR2 YNFKEQ. The CDR3 DNA sequence: TGTGCCAGCAGCCAAGATACGGGGGCAGGTACTGAAGCTTTCTTT. Translating gives CASSQDTGAGTEAFF.

The chain has TRBV19 and TRBJ2-1; no clear D gene. The CDR3 contains 13 residues. Trimming removed 10 bases from V and 4 bases from J, with 14 bases in between. Germline V CDR1 and CDR2: LNHDA, SQIVND (reference sequence). The chain's CDR3 is CATLGLKYNEQFF. The CDR3 bases are TGTGCCACCCTCGGGCTAAAATACAATGAGCAGTTCTTC.

The J gene is TRBJ2-3, the V gene TRBV5-1, with no clear D. Trimming took off 3 bases at V and 0 bases at J, with 2 bases between the two ends. CDR1 and CDR2 (germline): SGHRS, YFSETQ. CDR3 size: 12 residues. The CDR3 coding sequence is TGCGCCAGCAGCTGGAGCACAGATACGCAGTATTTT. It specifies CASSWSTDTQYF.

V and J are TRBV6-1 and TRBJ2-3; no clear D gene. CDR1 and CDR2 (germline): MNHNS, SASEGT. The CDR3 runs 15 residues. The V and J ends lost 3 bases and 2 bases respectively, with 12 bases between them. CDR3 sequence (DNA): TGTGCCAGCAGTGATCGTGGATCGTTCACAGATACGCAGTATTTT. This gives the protein CASSDRGSFTDTQYF.

V usage is TRBV5-1 and J usage is TRBJ2-1; D may be TRBD1 or TRBD2 (5 bases each). The germline V gene has CDR1 SGHRS and CDR2 YFSETQ. CDR3 length: 15 amino acids. V lost 4 bases to trimming and J lost 5 bases, with 16 bases between them. CDR3 sequence (DNA): TGCGCCAGCAGCCTGATCCCGGGACGGGACAATGAGCAGTTCTTC. This encodes CASSLIPGRDNEQFF.

This chain connects TRBV19 to TRBJ2-7; 8 bases map to TRBD1. The V and J ends lost 0 bases and 6 bases, in that order; junction bases with no gene match: 10. Germline V CDR1 and CDR2: LNHDA, SQIVND (reference sequence). This CDR3 spans 16 amino acids. The CDR3 nucleotides read TGTGCCAGTAGTATAGAAGGAGGGACAGGAGGATCCGAGCAGTACTTC. The encoded protein is CASSIEGGTGGSEQYF. The variable domain in full, completed from reference TRBV19 and TRBJ2-7, reads DGGITQSPKYLFRKEGQNVTLSCEQNLNHDAMYWYRQDPGQGLRLIYYSQIVNDFQKGDIAEGYSVSREKKESFPLTVTSAQKNPTAFYLCASSIEGGTGGSEQYFGPGTRLTVT.

The gene calls are TRBV5-8 and TRBJ1-1; D unclear. CDR1 SGHTS and CDR2 YDEGEE come from the germline V gene. The CDR3 loop spans 14 amino acids. V lost 2 bases to trimming and J lost 11 bases, with 19 bases between them. The CDR3 nucleotides read TGTGCCAGCAGCTTCATCTTAGGGCCAGGAGACGCTTTCTTT. Encoded protein: CASSFILGPGDAFF.

The chain links TRBV7-6 to TRBJ2-5; D might be TRBD1 or TRBD2, each matching 6 bases. In germline, CDR1 is SGHVS, CDR2 FNYEAQ. This CDR3 contains 16 residues. V lost 5 bases, J lost 2 bases, and 18 bases lay in between. CDR3 protein: CASSGGGGVGQETQYF. CDR3 nucleotides: TGTGCCAGCAGCGGTGGGGGCGGGGTGGGACAAGAGACCCAGTACTTC.

This chain links TRBV19 with TRBJ1-5; D unclear. V gave up 3 bases and J gave up 2 bases, with 14 bases separating them. CDR1 LNHDA and CDR2 SQIVND come from the germline V gene (reference sequence). The CDR3 runs to 16 residues. The CDR3 coding sequence is TGTGCCAGTAGTATTGGGGTTGGAGGACGCAATCAGCCCCAGCATTTT. It codes for CASSIGVGGRNQPQHF.

The chain combines TRBV7-2 with TRBJ2-1; 7 positions match TRBD1. The length of the CDR3 is 14 residues. The junction had 6 bases not matched to a gene; V was cut back by 4 bases and J by 6 bases. From germline, CDR1 is SGHTA and CDR2 FQGNSA. The CDR3 DNA follows: TGTGCCAGCAGCTCACTAGGGGGCTCCAATGAGCAGTTCTTC. Amino acids: CASSSLGGSNEQFF.

V usage is TRBV10-3 and J usage is TRBJ2-5, with D tentatively TRBD1 (5 bases). Germline V gene lookup returns CDR1 ENHRY and CDR2 SYGVKD. The CDR3 spans 14 residues. V was clipped by 3 bases and J by 7 bases, with 15 bases between them. The DNA for the CDR3 is TGTGCCATCAGTGATTTGACAGCCTCGCGGACCCAGTACTTC. Its translation is CAISDLTASRTQYF.

The chain has TRBV5-1 and TRBJ2-1; perhaps D is TRBD1 or TRBD2 (6 bases each). CDR1 SGHRS and CDR2 YFSETQ come from the germline V gene. V lost 4 bases and J lost 7, with 15 bases in between. CDR3 length equals 14 residues. The CDR3 protein is CASSVSGGGNEQFF. CDR3 DNA: TGCGCCAGCAGCGTATCCGGGGGCGGAAATGAGCAGTTCTTC.

DNA for the CDR3: TGTGCCAGCAGTAAGGGACAGCTGACCCAGCATTTT. Translating it yields CASSKGQLTQHF. The chain employs TRBV2 and TRBJ1-5, with 7 bases identical to TRBD1. V shed 5 bases and J 11 bases; nucleotides not matched to a gene: 6. The germline V gene encodes CDR1 SNHLY and CDR2 FYNNEI. The CDR3 has 12 residues. Full variable domain (missing parts from reference TRBV2 and TRBJ1-5): EPEVTQTPSHQVTQMGQEVILRCVPISNHLYFYWYRQILGQKVEFLVSFYNNEISEKSEIFDDQFSVERPDGSNFTLKIRSTKLEDSAMYFCASSKGQLTQHFGDGTRLSIL.

The chain couples TRBV12-5 to TRBJ1-1; D is ambiguous. Germline assignment: CDR1 LGHNT and CDR2 FRNRAP. The CDR3 contains 16 residues. With 5 bases removed from V and 0 bases from J, the gap between germline ends came to 16 bases. In DNA, the CDR3 is TGTGCTAGTGGTCGTGCTGGGCGGCCCATGAACACTGAAGCTTTCTTT. It yields the protein CASGRAGRPMNTEAFF.

The chain links TRBV6-6 to TRBJ1-6, with a tentative D call TRBD1 (5 bases). Trimming removed 5 bases at V and 0 bases at J, with 11 bases between. CDR3 length: 16 amino acids. Germline assignment: CDR1 MNHNY and CDR2 SVGAGI (reference sequence). CDR3 loop: CASSPIRDSYNSPLHF. DNA for the CDR3: TGTGCCAGCAGTCCAATCAGGGACTCCTATAATTCACCCCTCCACTTT.